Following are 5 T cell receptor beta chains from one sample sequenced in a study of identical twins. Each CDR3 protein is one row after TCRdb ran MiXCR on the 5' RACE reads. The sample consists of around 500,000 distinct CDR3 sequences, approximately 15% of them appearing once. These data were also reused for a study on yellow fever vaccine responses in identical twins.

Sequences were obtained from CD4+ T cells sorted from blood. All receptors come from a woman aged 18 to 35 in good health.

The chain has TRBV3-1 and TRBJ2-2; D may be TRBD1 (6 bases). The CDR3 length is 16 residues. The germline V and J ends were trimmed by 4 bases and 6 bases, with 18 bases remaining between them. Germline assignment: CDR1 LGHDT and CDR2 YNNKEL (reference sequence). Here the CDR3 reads CASSPLAAGVSGELFF. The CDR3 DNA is TGTGCCAGCAGCCCCCTGGCGGCAGGGGTTTCCGGGGAGCTGTTTTTT.

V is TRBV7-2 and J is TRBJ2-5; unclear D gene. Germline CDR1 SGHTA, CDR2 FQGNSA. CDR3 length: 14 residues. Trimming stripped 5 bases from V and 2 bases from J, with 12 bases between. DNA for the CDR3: TGTGCCAGCAGCCCGAGAGGAGCTCAAGAGACCCAGTACTTC. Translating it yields CASSPRGAQETQYF.

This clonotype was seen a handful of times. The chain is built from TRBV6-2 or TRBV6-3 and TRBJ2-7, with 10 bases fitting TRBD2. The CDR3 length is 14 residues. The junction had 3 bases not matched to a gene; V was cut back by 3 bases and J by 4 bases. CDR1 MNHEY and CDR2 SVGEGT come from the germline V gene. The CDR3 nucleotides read TGTGCCAGCAGTTATGCTAGCGGGAGTTACGAGCAGTACTTC. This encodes CASSYASGSYEQYF.

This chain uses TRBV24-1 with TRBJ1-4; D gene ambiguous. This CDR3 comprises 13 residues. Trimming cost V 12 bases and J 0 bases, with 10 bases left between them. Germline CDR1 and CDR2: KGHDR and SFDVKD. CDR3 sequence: CAQSGATNEKLFF. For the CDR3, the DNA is TGTGCCCAAAGCGGTGCAACTAATGAAAAACTGTTTTTT.

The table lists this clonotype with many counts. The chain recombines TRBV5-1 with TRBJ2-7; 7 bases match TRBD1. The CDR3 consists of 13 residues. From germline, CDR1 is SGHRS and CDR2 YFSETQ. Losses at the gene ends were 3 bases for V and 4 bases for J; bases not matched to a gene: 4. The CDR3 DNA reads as TGCGCCAGCAGCTCACAGGGGACGTACGAGCAGTACTTC. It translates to CASSSQGTYEQYF.